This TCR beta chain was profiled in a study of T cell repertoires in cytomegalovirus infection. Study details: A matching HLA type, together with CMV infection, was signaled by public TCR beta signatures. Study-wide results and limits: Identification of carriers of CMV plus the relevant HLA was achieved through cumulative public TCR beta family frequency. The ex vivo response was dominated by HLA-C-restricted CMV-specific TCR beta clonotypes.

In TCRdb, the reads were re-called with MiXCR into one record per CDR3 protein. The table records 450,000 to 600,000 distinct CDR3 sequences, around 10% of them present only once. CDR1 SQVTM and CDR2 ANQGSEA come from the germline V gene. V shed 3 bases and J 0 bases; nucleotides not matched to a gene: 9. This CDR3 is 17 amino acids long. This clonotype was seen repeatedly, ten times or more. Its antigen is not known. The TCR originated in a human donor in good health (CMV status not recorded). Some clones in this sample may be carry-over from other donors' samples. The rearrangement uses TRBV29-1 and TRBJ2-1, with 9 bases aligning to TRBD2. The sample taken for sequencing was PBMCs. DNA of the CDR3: TGCAGCGTTGAGGGGATTGGCGGGGGGGCCTCCTACAATGAGCAGTTCTTC. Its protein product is CSVEGIGGGASYNEQFF.